The subject of this entry is one T cell receptor beta chain. This clonotype came up many times. Its antigen specificity is not known. Nothing much larger sits one base from this clone, and base qualities are not available. These data come from a study of read filtering for tumor transcriptome and immune sequencing (dated by TCRdb to the early 2020s). Describing the broader study: Of the patients in the cohort, around 18 were male and approximately 15 were female, and their mean age was about 69 years, with a range of roughly 45 to 80. Using the same bone marrow samples, the study ran both targeted immune repertoire sequencing and bulk whole-transcriptome sequencing and then compared the TCR repertoires from each method. One of the main goals was to work out a read-filtering strategy for immune repertoire data, in particular whether clonotypes backed by only a single read should be removed. After DNase treatment, whole-transcriptome libraries were prepared with the TruSeq RNA Access Library Prep Kit. Under revised international staging, 8 or 9 patients fell into R-ISS I, approximately 15 into R-ISS II and roughly 7 into R-ISS III. TCR-region mapped reads per sample ranged from about 4.05 to 11 million with IR-seq versus only roughly 85 to 1273 with RNA-seq.

Starting from 350 to 450 ng RNA, TCR libraries were constructed with the Immunoverse kit using molecular barcoded adaptors that cover the alpha/delta and beta/gamma chains. TCR library preparation used the same RNA that was used for transcriptome sequencing. TCR libraries were sequenced on an Illumina HiSeq 4000 with 2 x 150 cycles. As for the original processing: MiXCR aligned TCR reads to human V, D, J and C references and assembled the aligned reads into CDR3 clonotypes, with quality filtering and error correction included. The tcR package in R was used for analysis of clonotype counts and gene usage diversity. For inspection of raw mapping reads, RNA-seq reads were mapped by STAR aligner version 2.5.3a onto GRCh37 of the human genome. To test the effect of sequencing depth on detected clonotypes, IR-seq fastq files were randomly downsampled using Seqtk 1.3. In TCRdb, the public reads were trimmed at Q25 with fastp and aligned with MiXCR, with productive beta chains retained. Identical CDR3 protein sequences are pooled into one entry, listed with their most common genes and DNA. It is TCRdb's table, rather than the study itself, that gives the V and J calls and clone size. A total of approximately 90,000 distinct CDR3 sequences appear in this sample, 10% to 15% of them only once. The leading ten clones occupy 15% of the sample.

General study outcomes and caveats: Single-read clonotypes made up roughly 80% of clonotypes but 3% to 4% of total reads in IR-seq, and over 65% of clonotypes and approximately 48% of reads in RNA-seq. The sorted CD138-negative fraction was a mixed bone marrow immune population, not purified T cells. Compared with RNA-seq, IR-seq captured clonotypes at much higher depth and more reliably, and a smaller IR-seq throughput was enough to identify most shared clonotypes. The correlation between IR-seq and RNA-seq shared clonotype proportions rose when single-read clonotypes were removed.

Every patient had bone marrow sampled at the time of active disease. Bone marrow mononuclear cells were isolated by Ficoll-Hypaque density gradient centrifugation. Myeloma plasma cells were removed and CD138-negative cells were collected by negative selection after labeling with CD138 magnetic microbeads on a MACS separator. The purity of the isolated cells was checked by flow cytometry with CD138 antibodies on an Attune NxT. TRIzol reagent was used to extract total RNA, and a NanoDrop spectrophotometer was used to quantify the extracted RNA. For each patient, paired RNA-seq and IR-seq were run on the CD138-negative bone marrow sample from that patient. Looking up the germline V gene yields CDR1 MDHEN and CDR2 SYDVKM. V sheds 2 bases and J sheds 0 bases, leaving 11 bases between their ends. Inclusive of the bounding cysteine and phenylalanine, the CDR3 is 15 residues long. Only the CDR3 part of the read is kept: 45 bases, read in frame from the first base.

This TCR came from a donor at least 40 years old with multiple myeloma. The V gene is TRBV28 and the J gene is TRBJ2-7; confidence is insufficient to name the D gene. Sequencing used a population of CD138-negative cells sorted from bone marrow. Interpreted using the paper, the cell subset or site label stands for: bone marrow mononuclear cells depleted of CD138+ plasma/myeloma cells by negative magnetic selection. The CDR3 has the sequence CASSLDTPGSYEQYF. The DNA reads as follows: TGTGCCAGCAGTTTAGACACGCCGGGCTCCTACGAGCAGTACTTC.